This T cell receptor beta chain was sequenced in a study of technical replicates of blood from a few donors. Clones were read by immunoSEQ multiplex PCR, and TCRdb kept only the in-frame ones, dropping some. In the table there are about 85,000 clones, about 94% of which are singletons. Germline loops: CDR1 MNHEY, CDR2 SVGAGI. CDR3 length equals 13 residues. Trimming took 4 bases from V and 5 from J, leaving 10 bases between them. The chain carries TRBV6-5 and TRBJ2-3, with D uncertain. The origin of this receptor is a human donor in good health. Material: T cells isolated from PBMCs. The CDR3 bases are TGTGCCAGCAGTTTCATGTCTAAAGATACGCAGTATTTT. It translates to CASSFMSKDTQYF.